A selection of T cell receptor beta chains follows, all from one sample in a study of PD-1 blockade in classical Hodgkin lymphoma. Assay used: immunoSEQ multiplex PCR; TCRdb lists only in-frame clones, some missing. Of 90,000 or so clones in the sample, around 90% are singletons; the top ten hold approximately 2.6%. This specimen was peripheral blood mononuclear cells (PBMCs), taken before the second cycle of nivolumab. The receptors come from a human donor with classical Hodgkin lymphoma. CDR3s include the opening cysteine and the closing phenylalanine or tryptophan. A D gene is named only where the DNA matches it firmly. A clone size is listed for some rows: how often the clone was seen (once, few, many), or a class if it is expanded.

d_gene: NA; len: 17; v_gene: TRBV5-6; j_gene: TRBJ1-2; abundance: NA; CDR3nt: TGTGCCAGCATTCCGGGGCGACGGAGTGGGAATGACTATGGCTACACCTTC; CDR3aa: CASIPGRRSGNDYGYTF
d_gene: TRBD2; len: 16; v_gene: TRBV6-4; j_gene: TRBJ2-1; abundance: NA; CDR3nt: TGTGCCAGCAGTGACTGGGCTAGCGGGTTCTACAATGAGCAGTTCTTC; CDR3aa: CASSDWASGFYNEQFF
d_gene: NA; len: 14; v_gene: TRBV6-5; j_gene: TRBJ2-1; abundance: NA; CDR3nt: TGTGCCAGCAGTTACTCCTACCAAAACAATGAGCAGTTCTTC; CDR3aa: CASSYSYQNNEQFF
d_gene: TRBD2; len: 17; v_gene: TRBV7-2; j_gene: TRBJ2-1; abundance: once; CDR3nt: TGTGCCAGCAGCCTCACCGGGGGGGGACTAGGTCCTTTTGAGCAGTTCTTC; CDR3aa: CASSLTGGGLGPFEQFF
d_gene: NA; len: 15; v_gene: TRBV18; j_gene: TRBJ1-5; abundance: NA; CDR3nt: TGTGCCAGCTCTCCCTATGGAGTCAGCAATCAGCCCCAGCATTTT; CDR3aa: CASSPYGVSNQPQHF
d_gene: NA; len: 13; v_gene: TRBV14; j_gene: TRBJ2-1; abundance: NA; CDR3nt: TGTGCCAGCAGCCTTGCCCCGGGGCCGACGGAGTTCTTC; CDR3aa: CASSLAPGPTEFF
d_gene: TRBD1; len: 16; v_gene: TRBV5-1; j_gene: TRBJ2-2; abundance: NA; CDR3nt: TGCGCCAGCAGCTTGGCGGACAGGGGCCACGGCGGGGAGCTGTTTTTT; CDR3aa: CASSLADRGHGGELFF
d_gene: NA; len: 17; v_gene: TRBV7-3; j_gene: TRBJ2-7; abundance: NA; CDR3nt: TGTGCCAGCAGCTTAGAACGGTATAGCTTGAGCTCCTACGAGCAGTACTTC; CDR3aa: CASSLERYSLSSYEQYF
d_gene: TRBD2; len: 14; v_gene: TRBV7-9; j_gene: TRBJ2-5; abundance: NA; CDR3nt: TGTGCCAGTACGGGACTAGCGGGATCGGAGACCCAGTACTTC; CDR3aa: CASTGLAGSETQYF
d_gene: TRBD1; len: 15; v_gene: TRBV2; j_gene: TRBJ1-1; abundance: NA; CDR3nt: TGTGCCAGCCGGCGACAGGGGTTCGTGGTCACTGAAGCTTTCTTT; CDR3aa: CASRRQGFVVTEAFF
d_gene: NA; len: 14; v_gene: TRBV25-1; j_gene: TRBJ2-3; abundance: NA; CDR3nt: TGTGCCAGCAGTGAATTCTGGGGTGCAGATACGCAGTATTTT; CDR3aa: CASSEFWGADTQYF
d_gene: NA; len: 15; v_gene: TRBV11-2; j_gene: TRBJ1-2; abundance: NA; CDR3nt: TGTGCCAGCAGCCCTCTCGGGGGACGGTCCTATGGCTACACCTTC; CDR3aa: CASSPLGGRSYGYTF
d_gene: NA; len: 14; v_gene: TRBV5-1; j_gene: TRBJ2-3; abundance: NA; CDR3nt: TGCGCCAGCAGCTTGGCTCATAAAAGGGATACGCAGTATTTT; CDR3aa: CASSLAHKRDTQYF
d_gene: TRBD2; len: 18; v_gene: TRBV9; j_gene: TRBJ2-3; abundance: NA; CDR3nt: TGTGCCAGCAGCTACGGGACTAGCGGGAGGTTACTCACAGATACGCAGTATTTT; CDR3aa: CASSYGTSGRLLTDTQYF
d_gene: NA; len: 15; v_gene: TRBV9; j_gene: TRBJ1-1; abundance: few; CDR3nt: TGTGCCAGCAGCGTAGACGGCAGCGTGGACACTGAAGCTTTCTTT; CDR3aa: CASSVDGSVDTEAFF
d_gene: NA; len: 13; v_gene: TRBV18; j_gene: TRBJ2-5; abundance: once; CDR3nt: TGTGCCAGCTCACCACGCCAGGGAGAGACCCAGTACTTC; CDR3aa: CASSPRQGETQYF
d_gene: NA; len: 16; v_gene: TRBV4-1; j_gene: TRBJ2-7; abundance: NA; CDR3nt: TGCGCCAGCAGCCAAGTGGTGGGACAAAGCTCCTACGGGCAGTACTTC; CDR3aa: CASSQVVGQSSYGQYF
d_gene: TRBD1; len: 14; v_gene: TRBV27; j_gene: TRBJ2-5; abundance: NA; CDR3nt: TGTGCCAGCAGTCCGTACAGGGGCGAAGAGACCCAGTACTTC; CDR3aa: CASSPYRGEETQYF
d_gene: TRBD2; len: 15; v_gene: TRBV6-4; j_gene: TRBJ2-3; abundance: NA; CDR3nt: TGTGCCAGCAGTGACGAGCGGGGACCCACAGATACGCAGTATTTT; CDR3aa: CASSDERGPTDTQYF
d_gene: NA; len: 12; v_gene: TRBV19; j_gene: TRBJ1-5; abundance: NA; CDR3nt: TGTGCCAGTAACGGGGGCAATCAGCCCCAGCATTTT; CDR3aa: CASNGGNQPQHF
d_gene: TRBD1; len: 16; v_gene: TRBV5-1; j_gene: TRBJ1-1; abundance: NA; CDR3nt: TGCGCCAGCAGCTGGACCACAGGGGCTACGAACACTGAAGCTTTCTTT; CDR3aa: CASSWTTGATNTEAFF
d_gene: NA; len: 14; v_gene: TRBV15; j_gene: TRBJ1-1; abundance: NA; CDR3nt: TGTGCCACCAGCAGAGGTCGCTATACCGGAAAAGCTTTCTTT; CDR3aa: CATSRGRYTGKAFF
d_gene: NA; len: 11; v_gene: TRBV28; j_gene: TRBJ1-5; abundance: NA; CDR3nt: TGTGCCAGCAGTTCGGATCAGCCCCAGCATTTT; CDR3aa: CASSSDQPQHF
d_gene: NA; len: 13; v_gene: TRBV11-2; j_gene: TRBJ2-2; abundance: NA; CDR3nt: TGTGCCAGCAGCTTGTTGAATTACGGGGAGCTGTTTTTT; CDR3aa: CASSLLNYGELFF
d_gene: NA; len: 14; v_gene: TRBV5-4; j_gene: TRBJ1-2; abundance: NA; CDR3nt: TGTGCCAGCAGCTTCGGTGGGGGGATCTATGGCTACACCTTC; CDR3aa: CASSFGGGIYGYTF
d_gene: NA; len: 15; v_gene: TRBV21-1; j_gene: TRBJ2-7; abundance: NA; CDR3nt: TGTGCCAGCAGTCCCGAAGGGACAGGGGGCCGCGAGCAGTACTTC; CDR3aa: CASSPEGTGGREQYF
d_gene: NA; len: 19; v_gene: TRBV21-1; j_gene: TRBJ2-7; abundance: NA; CDR3nt: TGTGCCAGCAGCACCTTTCGGGTGGTTTTGGGGGGAAGAGACTACGAGCAGTACTTC; CDR3aa: CASSTFRVVLGGRDYEQYF
d_gene: TRBD2; len: 16; v_gene: TRBV5-1; j_gene: TRBJ2-7; abundance: once; CDR3nt: TGCGCCAGCAGCTGGCAATCCACGACTAGCGGGGACGAGCAGTACTTC; CDR3aa: CASSWQSTTSGDEQYF
d_gene: NA; len: 16; v_gene: TRBV28; j_gene: TRBJ1-1; abundance: NA; CDR3nt: TGTGCCAGCAGTTTATCCGTTAGACATTGGAACACTGAAGCTTTCTTT; CDR3aa: CASSLSVRHWNTEAFF
d_gene: TRBD1; len: 16; v_gene: TRBV7-9; j_gene: TRBJ1-1; abundance: once; CDR3nt: TGTGCCAGCAGCTTAGCTCCGGGACAGATGAACACTGAAGCTTTCTTT; CDR3aa: CASSLAPGQMNTEAFF
d_gene: NA; len: 13; v_gene: TRBV18; j_gene: TRBJ1-5; abundance: NA; CDR3nt: TGTGCCAGCTCACCGACGGGGAAGCAGCCCCAGCATTTT; CDR3aa: CASSPTGKQPQHF
d_gene: NA; len: 14; v_gene: TRBV6-5; j_gene: TRBJ2-5; abundance: once; CDR3nt: TGTGCCAGCAGTTACTCAGAGACTCCGGAGACCCAGTACTTC; CDR3aa: CASSYSETPETQYF
d_gene: NA; len: 16; v_gene: TRBV5-4; j_gene: TRBJ2-5; abundance: NA; CDR3nt: TGTGCCAGCAGCTTGGGGGTGGTGGGGTACCAAGAGACCCAGTACTTC; CDR3aa: CASSLGVVGYQETQYF
d_gene: NA; len: 15; v_gene: TRBV11-1; j_gene: TRBJ2-5; abundance: NA; CDR3nt: TGTGCCAGCAGCTTAACCTCCATACCGGCCGAGACCCAGTACTTC; CDR3aa: CASSLTSIPAETQYF
d_gene: NA; len: 15; v_gene: TRBV19; j_gene: TRBJ1-4; abundance: NA; CDR3nt: TGTGCCAGTCGGACCGCCGGGGGCGCGGTTGAAAAACTGTTTTTT; CDR3aa: CASRTAGGAVEKLFF
d_gene: NA; len: 11; v_gene: TRBV2; j_gene: TRBJ2-3; abundance: NA; CDR3nt: TGTGCCAGCAGTGTGGCGGATACGCAGTATTTT; CDR3aa: CASSVADTQYF
d_gene: TRBD2; len: 15; v_gene: TRBV27; j_gene: TRBJ2-3; abundance: NA; CDR3nt: TGTGCCAGCAGTTTAGGACTAGCGGGAGGAGATACGCAGTATTTT; CDR3aa: CASSLGLAGGDTQYF